Below are 28 T cell receptor beta chains sequenced from a single sample in a study of human T cells and chemical hapten exposure. TCRdb re-called the RACE reads through MiXCR, storing one row per CDR3 protein. The data contain roughly 120,000 distinct CDR3 sequences, about 14% of them singletons. Time point indicated: pre-sensitization, week 0. The sample's treatment: therapeutic diphenylcyclopropenone sensitization with weekly scalp DPC. Sequenced material: whole blood, taken in connection with sensitization to the hapten diphenylcyclopropenone (DPC). The receptors shown here come from a woman aged 18-29 years with alopecia areata. Some clones in this sample may be carry-over from other donors' samples.

This clonotype was observed a few times. The rearrangement joins TRBV7-2 to TRBJ2-3; 10 bases line up with TRBD2. The CDR3 contains 19 residues. J lost 2 bases, V lost 4 bases, and 15 bases had no gene match. Germline V gene lookup returns CDR1 SGHTA and CDR2 FQGNSA. For the CDR3, the DNA is TGTGCCAGCAGCTCCCCCTGGGGTAGCGGGGGGCTCCACACAGATACGCAGTATTTT. Translated: CASSSPWGSGGLHTDTQYF.

This clonotype was counted many times. The CDR3 protein is CAIRFGASYNEQFF. CDR3 nucleotide sequence: TGTGCCATCAGGTTTGGGGCCTCCTACAATGAGCAGTTCTTC. V gene TRBV10-3 combines with J gene TRBJ2-1; a weak D match, TRBD1 (5 bases). CDR1 is ENHRY, CDR2 SYGVKD, per germline. The CDR3 runs 14 residues. V was cut by 6 bases and J by 0 bases, with 9 bases left in between.

The J gene is TRBJ1-2, the V gene TRBV5-1; D may be TRBD1 (5 bases). CDR3 length: 14 residues. In germline, CDR1 is SGHRS, CDR2 YFSETQ. V lost 4 bases to trimming and J lost 1 base, with 11 bases between them. CDR3 sequence reads: CASSLTANNYGYTF. CDR3 bases: TGCGCCAGCAGCCTGACAGCGAATAACTATGGCTACACCTTC.

The table lists this clonotype with many counts. The genes are TRBV12-3 or TRBV12-4 and TRBJ2-1; tentatively, D is TRBD1 (6 bases). Trimming took 6 bases from V and 9 from J, leaving 9 bases between them. The CDR3 length is 11 residues. This CDR3 is CASSSGVEQFF. CDR3 nucleotides: TGTGCCAGCAGCTCAGGGGTTGAGCAGTTCTTC.

Comment on this clonotype: This may be a read error, as it is one base from a much larger clone. This is likely a read error, given that the CDR3 carries no conserved phenylalanine or tryptophan at its end. J is TRBJ2-3 and V is TRBV20-1, with D perhaps assigned TRBD1 or TRBD2 (5 bases each). Germline V gene data show CDR1 as DFQATT and CDR2 as SNEGSKA (reference sequence). V gave up 3 bases and J gave up 5 bases, with 15 bases separating them. The CDR3 spans 14 residues. Here the CDR3 DNA reads TGCAGTGCTAGTATGGGGGAAGAAGGAGATACGCAGTATTCT. The encoded protein is CSASMGEEGDTQYS.

The V call is TRBV3-1, the J call TRBJ2-5; D remains ambiguous. V gave up 6 bases and J gave up 5 bases, with 10 bases separating them. Germline CDR1 is LGHDT and CDR2 is YNNKEL (reference sequence). This CDR3 has 12 residues. The CDR3 nucleotides are TGTGCCAGCAGTCTGCTGAAGGAGACCCAGTACTTC. This codes for CASSLLKETQYF.

Ten or more counts support this clonotype. Here the CDR3 DNA reads TGTGCCAGCAGCCATTCTCTCAGGGCTTTCTTT. This sequence encodes CASSHSLRAFF. This chain uses TRBV7-9 with TRBJ1-1, with D unresolved. Trimming shortened V by 5 bases and J by 11 bases, and 12 bases separated the two germline ends. The CDR3 consists of 11 residues. Per germline, CDR1 SEHNR and CDR2 FQNEAQ (reference sequence). Combining the CDR3 with reference TRBV7-9 and TRBJ1-1 gives the whole variable domain DTGVSQNPRHKITKRGQNVTFRCDPISEHNRLYWYRQTLGQGPEFLTYFQNEAQLEKSRLLSDRFSAERPKGSFSTLEIQRTEQGDSAMYLCASSHSLRAFFGQGTRLTVV.

This clonotype appeared a few times. V and J are TRBV11-2 and TRBJ1-1, with a weak D call TRBD1 (5 bases). Germline values: CDR1 SGHAT, CDR2 FQNNGV. Trimming stripped 3 bases from V and 2 bases from J, with 10 bases between. There are 14 residues in the CDR3. The CDR3 coding sequence is TGTGCCAGCAGCTTGCCAGGGAGAAACACTGAAGCTTTCTTT. Protein: CASSLPGRNTEAFF.

This chain joins TRBV6-2 or TRBV6-3 and TRBJ2-3; D gene ambiguous. This CDR3 contains 15 residues. Trimming pared 4 bases from V and 7 bases from J, leaving 18 bases between. In germline, CDR1 is MNHEY, CDR2 SVGEGT. CDR3 in DNA: TGTGCCAGCAGTTCGGTCACTCCTTCTCCTTATACGCAGTATTTT. This encodes CASSSVTPSPYTQYF.

This clonotype was recorded at least ten times. J is TRBJ2-5 and V is TRBV18; no clear D. V was trimmed by 2 bases and J by 0 bases, leaving 4 bases between them. Germline V gene sequence: CDR1 KGHSH, CDR2 LQKENI. The CDR3 loop spans 13 amino acids. CDR3 residues: CASSPRNQETQYF. The CDR3 coding sequence is TGTGCCAGCTCACCAAGGAACCAAGAGACCCAGTACTTC.

This clonotype was observed at least ten times. This chain joins TRBV5-1 and TRBJ2-1; TRBD2 matches at 9 bases. This CDR3 is 16 amino acids long. CDR1 is SGHRS and CDR2 is YFSETQ in the germline V gene. V gave up 4 bases and J gave up 0 bases; unmatched junction bases: 5. The CDR3 is CASSLTSGSSYNEQFF. Here the CDR3 DNA reads TGCGCCAGCAGCCTGACTAGCGGCAGCTCCTACAATGAGCAGTTCTTC.

This clonotype has only a few counts. The J gene is TRBJ2-7, the V gene TRBV9; D is ambiguous. CDR1 SGDLS and CDR2 YYNGEE come from the germline V gene. This CDR3 region has 12 residues. V lost 0 bases, J lost 7 bases, and 8 bases lay in between. As DNA, the CDR3 is TGTGCCAGCAGCGTAGAGGTAGGGGAGCAGTACTTC. It is translated as CASSVEVGEQYF.

The chain is built from TRBV7-9 and TRBJ1-4; D gene unclear. CDR1 and CDR2 (germline): SEHNR, FQNEAQ (reference sequence). Trimming shortened V by 6 bases and J by 8 bases, and 7 bases separated the two germline ends. The CDR3 length is 11 residues. The CDR3 DNA reads TGTGCCAGCAGACGAGAAGAAAAACTGTTTTTT. Amino acids: CASRREEKLFF.

The table lists this clonotype with a few counts. V is TRBV19 and J is TRBJ2-7; possible D gene TRBD2, 6 bases. The V end lost 5 bases, the J end lost 3 bases, and 11 bases lay between the germline ends. The CDR3 spans 13 residues. From germline, CDR1 is LNHDA and CDR2 SQIVND (reference sequence). CDR3: CASSATRSYEQYF. CDR3 in DNA: TGTGCCAGTAGTGCGACTAGGAGCTACGAGCAGTACTTC. Filled out from reference TRBV19 and TRBJ2-7, the complete variable domain reads DGGITQSPKYLFRKEGQNVTLSCEQNLNHDAMYWYRQDPGQGLRLIYYSQIVNDFQKGDIAEGYSVSREKKESFPLTVTSAQKNPTAFYLCASSATRSYEQYFGPGTRLTVT.

Ten or more counts support this clonotype. A junction boundary mismatches the germline segment, possibly from a read error. J is TRBJ2-1 and V is TRBV7-6; D possibly matches TRBD1 or TRBD2 (6 bases each). The CDR3 runs 16 residues. Germline CDR1 and CDR2: SGHVS and FNYEAQ. CDR3 protein: CASSLSGANPYDEQFF. As DNA, the CDR3 is TGTGCCAGCAGCTTATCGGGGGCGAACCCCTACGATGAGCAGTTCTTC.

This clonotype was picked up one time. Given a much more abundant clone one base away, this may be a read error. CDR3 protein: CASSLVSSGTLPRYNEQYF. The CDR3 coding sequence is TGTGCCAGCAGCTTAGTTAGTAGCGGGACCCTTCCAAGATACAATGAGCAGTACTTC. The chain uses TRBV7-6 and TRBJ2-1, with 8 nucleotides matching TRBD2. Judging by the DNA end, TRBJ2-7 fits better; the J call may be wrong. The CDR3 is made up of 19 amino acids. Germline V gene sequence: CDR1 SGHVS, CDR2 FNYEAQ.

This clonotype was recorded many times. J is TRBJ2-1 and V is TRBV2, with D possibly TRBD2 on 6 matching bases. The CDR3 is made up of 15 amino acids. The V and J ends lost 1 base and 8 bases respectively, with 15 bases between them. Germline lookup yields CDR1 SNHLY and CDR2 FYNNEI. Here the CDR3 DNA reads TGTGCCAGCAGTGAAGGGGGTACTAGCAAGGATGAGCAGTTCTTC. It yields the protein CASSEGGTSKDEQFF.

The genes are TRBV12-3 or TRBV12-4 and TRBJ1-6; maybe TRBD1 (5 bases). The V and J ends lost 8 bases and 0 bases respectively, with 11 bases between them. The CDR3 contains 15 residues. In nucleotides, the CDR3 is TGTGCCAGCTGGGAGGGGAGCTCCTATAATTCACCCCTCCACTTT. Its translation is CASWEGSSYNSPLHF.

This chain links TRBV12-3 or TRBV12-4 with TRBJ1-2; no clear D. The CDR3 is made up of 13 amino acids. The V gene lost 1 base and the J gene lost 1 base, with 4 bases spanning the gap. CDR3 DNA: TGTGCCAGCAGTTTAGGGGGTAACTATGGCTACACCTTC. Translation: CASSLGGNYGYTF.

In this sample, this clonotype turned up many times. The rearrangement uses TRBV4-3 and TRBJ2-3, with a possible D match to TRBD1 (6 bases). Trimming stripped 0 bases from V and 5 bases from J, with 15 bases between. The germline CDR1 and CDR2 sequences are LGHNA and YSLEER. The CDR3 has 16 amino acids. The CDR3 nucleotides read TGCGCCAGCAGCCAAGATCACAGGGCTGGGAGAGATACGCAGTATTTT. Protein sequence: CASSQDHRAGRDTQYF.

There are many counts of this clonotype. The J gene is TRBJ1-1, the V gene TRBV9; D unclear. Germline V gene sequence: CDR1 SGDLS, CDR2 YYNGEE. The CDR3 is made up of 15 amino acids. Deletions cut 0 bases from V and 1 base from J, with 10 bases between. CDR3 DNA: TGTGCCAGCAGCGTAGCTCCGACCACGAACACTGAAGCTTTCTTT. It is translated as CASSVAPTTNTEAFF. The full variable domain, its missing parts supplied by reference TRBV9 and TRBJ1-1, is DSGVTQTPKHLITATGQRVTLRCSPRSGDLSVYWYQQSLDQGLQFLIQYYNGEERAKGNILERFSAQQFPDLHSELNLSSLELGDSALYFCASSVAPTTNTEAFFGQGTRLTVV.

This clonotype occurred once. V and J are TRBV29-1 and TRBJ2-5; D is unclear. Looked up from germline, CDR1 is SQVTM and CDR2 is ANQGSEA. Between the trimmed V and J ends, which lost 4 bases and 6 bases, there was a span of 6 bases. The CDR3 contains 10 residues. The CDR3 sequence is CSVASQTQYF. The CDR3 nucleotides are TGCAGCGTTGCTTCCCAGACCCAGTACTTC.

This clonotype has a handful of counts. V and J are TRBV11-3 and TRBJ2-1, with unresolved D. V dropped 1 base and J dropped 7 bases, with 8 bases sitting between them. This CDR3 region has 13 residues. CDR1 and CDR2 from the germline V gene are SGHNT and YENEEA. The CDR3 nucleotides read TGTGCCAGCAGCTTAGGTCACCGGAATGAGCAGTTCTTC. As protein: CASSLGHRNEQFF.

Remarks on this clonotype: This may be a read error, as it is one base from a much larger clone. The J gene is TRBJ2-6, the V gene TRBV5-1; D call uncertain. This CDR3 spans 14 amino acids. Germline lookup yields CDR1 SGHRS and CDR2 YFSETQ. The CDR3 reads CASSLTSGVNVLTF. CDR3 bases: TGCGCCAGCAGCTTGACCTCTGGGGTCAACGTCCTGACTTTC.

This clonotype was seen at least ten times. V gene TRBV19 combines with J gene TRBJ2-2, with D perhaps matching TRBD2 (7 bases). The CDR3 sequence is 15 residues long. Trimming removed 10 bases from V and 6 bases from J, with 21 bases in between. Germline CDR1 reads LNHDA; CDR2 reads SQIVND (reference sequence). In nucleotides, the CDR3 is TGTGCCACCAAGGCTTCTCGGGGGGCCCCCGGGGAGCTGTTTTTT. It translates to CATKASRGAPGELFF.

This clonotype was recorded a few times. The rearrangement uses TRBV20-1 and TRBJ1-2; D ambiguous. The CDR3 covers 9 residues. CDR1 and CDR2 from the germline V gene are DFQATT and SNEGSKA (reference sequence). Between the trimmed V and J ends, which lost 5 bases and 6 bases, there was a span of 4 bases. DNA for the CDR3: TGCAGTGCTGGGAATGGCTACACCTTC. Protein: CSAGNGYTF.

In its sample, this clonotype was seen many times. The rearrangement joins TRBV19 to TRBJ2-5; the match to TRBD2 covers 13 bases. The CDR3 contains 18 residues. The germline gives CDR1 LNHDA, CDR2 SQIVND (reference sequence). The V gene end was trimmed by 1 base and the J gene end by 0 bases; junction bases not matched to a gene: 5. In DNA form, the CDR3 reads TGTGCCAGTAGTATAGTCGGACTAGCGGGGGCGTACCAAGAGACCCAGTACTTC. Translating gives CASSIVGLAGAYQETQYF. The full variable domain, its missing parts supplied by reference TRBV19 and TRBJ2-5, is DGGITQSPKYLFRKEGQNVTLSCEQNLNHDAMYWYRQDPGQGLRLIYYSQIVNDFQKGDIAEGYSVSREKKESFPLTVTSAQKNPTAFYLCASSIVGLAGAYQETQYFGPGTRLLVL.

This clonotype was seen at least ten times. The J gene is TRBJ1-2, the V gene TRBV29-1, with a tentative D call TRBD1 (5 bases). The germline gives CDR1 SQVTM, CDR2 ANQGSEA. The V end lost 5 bases, the J end lost 4 bases, and 14 bases lay between the germline ends. This CDR3 has 13 residues. The CDR3 DNA is TGCAGCGTTCGGGCGGGGACGGCCTATGGCTACACCTTC. This codes for CSVRAGTAYGYTF.